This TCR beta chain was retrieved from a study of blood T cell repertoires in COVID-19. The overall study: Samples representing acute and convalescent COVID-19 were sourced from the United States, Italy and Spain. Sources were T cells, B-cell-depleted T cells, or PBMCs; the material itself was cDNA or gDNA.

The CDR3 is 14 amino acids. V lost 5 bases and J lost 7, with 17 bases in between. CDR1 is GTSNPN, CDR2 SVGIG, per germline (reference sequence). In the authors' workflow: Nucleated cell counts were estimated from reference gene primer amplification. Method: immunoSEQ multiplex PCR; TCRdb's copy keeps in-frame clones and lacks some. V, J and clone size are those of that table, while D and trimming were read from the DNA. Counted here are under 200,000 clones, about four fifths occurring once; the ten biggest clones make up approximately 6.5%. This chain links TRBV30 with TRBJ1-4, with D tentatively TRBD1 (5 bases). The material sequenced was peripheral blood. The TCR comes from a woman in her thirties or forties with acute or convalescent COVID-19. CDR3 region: CAWSQGIDVEKLFF. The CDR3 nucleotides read TGTGCCTGGTCCCAGGGAATCGATGTTGAAAAACTGTTTTTT.